This TCR beta chain stems from a study of CD8 T cells in Susac syndrome. Random hexamers were used to reverse transcribe 0.5 to 1 ug of RNA. TCRdb re-derived calls from the immunoSEQ multiplex PCR reads in MiXCR, one entry per CDR3 protein. The repertoire has 100,000 to 150,000 distinct CDR3 sequences, roughly 96% of them found once; the top ten carry around 0.12%. V lost 2 bases and J lost 1, with 9 bases in between. Germline V gene data show CDR1 as LGHNA and CDR2 as YNFKEQ. The CDR3 runs to 15 residues. This TCR was sampled from a human donor in good health. Sequenced material: CD4+ T cells from PBMCs. The V and J genes are TRBV4-2 and TRBJ2-1, with D maybe TRBD2 (6 bases). The CDR3: CASSQQAGSYNEQFF. The CDR3 region has the DNA TGTGCCAGCAGCCAACAGGCGGGATCCTACAATGAGCAGTTCTTC.